This TCR beta chain originates from a study of cytomegalovirus exposure and HLA in healthy donors (TCRdb year 2017). Regarding the research as a whole: According to an earlier analysis of 550 to 750 of the donors, about 180 million T cells yielded some 120 million unique TCR beta sequences and more than 250 Gb of sequence data. HLA typing covered class I and class II loci at four-digit resolution. Every repertoire in the discovery cohort had been generated on one and the same sequencing platform. Among around 400 genotyped donors of the cohort, an average of approximately 200,000 unique TCR beta nucleotide sequences was sequenced per donor, of which about 18% were non-productive. The study profiled the T cell repertoires of around 700 subjects by immunosequencing and related them to cytomegalovirus serostatus. In a later analysis, previously published TCR beta repertoires from 500 to 750 donors were re-analyzed and high-resolution HLA genotyping was added so that TCR occurrence patterns could be studied. Besides the first cohort of under 700 subjects, a separate validation cohort made up of over 100 different subjects was used. Of the roughly 430 genotyped donors, approximately 80% fell in the genetic ancestry cluster associated with self-reported Caucasian donors. Typing coverage differed by locus: A, B, C, DRB1 and DQB1 were typed in about 629-640 donors, DQA1 in 500 to 550, DPA1 in 600 to 610, and DPB1 in 400 to 480. Donor age, sex, ethnicity and CMV serostatus were collected together with the repertoire data. To predict cytomegalovirus infection status, the study combined high-throughput TCR immunosequencing, statistical association of individual TCRs with disease status, and machine learning. A later genetic analysis used genome-wide SNP genotypes for about three fifths of the 666 donors, treating that subset as a discovery cohort. Five DR-DQ haplotypes were treated as single units for association and clustering because of strong linkage in the cohort. Approximately 300 gigabases of sequencing data and tens of millions of unique TCR sequences were included in an early release covering 500 to 750 HLA-typed donors. An earlier analysis of around 640 of the donors used high-throughput TCR beta sequencing to judge whether each TCR beta V gene segment behaved as functional or pseudogenic. Rather than using new phenotypic data, the later analysis identified candidate immune exposures from TCR beta sequences and from how often those sequences occurred across donors. The aim of the study was to test whether cataloging public T cell receptors could identify signatures of past pathogen exposure.

The germline V gene gives CDR1 as MNHNS and CDR2 as SASEGT. V and J are trimmed by 4 bases and 1 base, and the gene matches miss 0 bases of the junction. The CDR3, from cysteine to phenylalanine, totals 15 residues. Solely the CDR3 DNA is kept, with 45 bases framed from the first base. Points the paper makes about the study in general: At a false discovery rate of 0.05, a later analysis linked 16,000 or so TCR beta sequences to specific HLA alleles. Because some donors lacked HLA typing at each locus, the association tests relied only on the typed subset. While some public TCRs were present in many individuals, most TCR sequences turned up only very rarely across donors. A total of about 150 TCR beta chains were listed by the study as associated with cytomegalovirus. A later genetic analysis associated a missense DCLRE1C variant with V-gene and J-gene trimming of TCR beta chains, and an independent cohort replicated the association. An earlier analysis of around 600 of the donors showed that most TCR beta V segments appeared in productive rearrangements either about 90% or about 30% of the time, which broadly matched IMGT annotations. Compared with the roughly 710-donor mean, donors in an Asian-associated ancestry cluster had fewer N-insertions in productive TCRs, according to a later genetic analysis. The authors suggested that the approach could potentially be extended to other disease states and immunological phenotypes. A few of the identified cytomegalovirus-associated TCR beta chains were confirmed in vitro to be specific for cytomegalovirus antigens. In a later analysis, TCR association rates were found to vary across HLA loci, with the most associated TCRs seen for DRB1 alleles and the fewest for HLA-C alleles. According to a later analysis, most CMV-associated TCR beta chains appeared to be HLA-restricted, and the HLA associations seemed to be driven largely by CMV exposure. A group of highly shared sequence variants was considered likely to be a technical artifact of the sequencing pipeline. A later analysis reported that several top co-occurrence clusters appeared linked to parvovirus B19, influenza, CMV and Epstein-Barr virus. Immune exposure information for the cohort was limited to CMV serostatus. The cohort was sequenced for TCR beta chains only, and without alpha or paired-chain data the features that could be detected were limited. The classifier was reported to diagnose cytomegalovirus status with high specificity and sensitivity in both the original cohort and the validation cohort. In a later analysis, HLA-associated TCR beta chains were found to be more clonally expanded and to have lower generation probabilities than equally common non-associated chains. Because counts were too low, roughly 16 rarely observed V segments, including chromosome 9 orphons, were left out of the earlier analysis of some 640 of the donors. Correlated functional status among segregating V segments might reflect linkage disequilibrium, but an unknown experimental factor could not be ruled out. When HLA alleles, especially DR and DQ, strongly co-occurred, TCR associations were difficult to assign to individual alleles. Roughly uniform sequencing depth across donors was assumed in presence/absence analyses, although this assumption may not hold. A further reported finding was that TCR beta sequences accurately predicted the HLA-A and HLA-B alleles for most subjects in the first cohort. Some IMGT-functional V segments, including TRBV6-2 and TRBV6-3, could not be distinguished by the 87-base-pair reads and were therefore excluded.

In regard to this clone: Its antigen remains undetermined. No clone much larger than this one lies a single base away; base qualities are absent.

The cohort consisted of more than 650 healthy bone marrow donors. At the time of sampling, every cohort member was nominally healthy, though immune exposures that went unrecorded were likely present. The donor was CMV seronegative and was included in the group of 352 seronegative cohort members. A peripheral blood sample was collected from each donor, and TCR beta sequencing was performed on peripheral blood mononuclear cells. Genomic DNA was extracted from the blood cell samples with the Qiagen DNeasy Blood Extraction Kit. The library relied on the immunoSEQ multiplex PCR assay. For the multiplex PCR, a mixture combining 60 forward primers for TCR Vbeta segments and 13 reverse primers for TCR Jbeta segments was used. The CDR3 region of rearranged TCR beta genes was amplified from genomic DNA by a multiplex PCR assay. The amplified TCR beta libraries were sequenced on the Illumina HiSeq System as 87-base-pair reads. On the authors' methods: A later analysis counted about 76 million unique TCR beta chains across the 666 repertoires, and roughly 9.9 million of these chains were shared by at least two donors. Raw reads were error-corrected and collapsed into unique sequences by a nearest-neighbor algorithm in which closely related sequences were merged to remove PCR and sequencing errors. V, D and J gene segments were assigned by aligning CDR3 sequences to IMGT reference sequences. For a sequence to be retained, a match of at least six nucleotides to both a V gene segment and a J gene segment was required. A rearrangement was called productive if the CDR3 had no stop codons and remained in frame with V and J, and every other rearrangement was called non-productive. Following IMGT convention, CDR3 was defined as the stretch from the second conserved V-encoded cysteine to the conserved J-encoded phenylalanine. Sequences without an unambiguous match to a single V gene segment were excluded from the earlier analysis of about 640 of the donors. In an earlier analysis of 587 of the donors, V segments were called functional above 56.7% productive rearrangements and were called segregating when the between-donor standard deviation exceeded 5%. To diagnose cytomegalovirus status from the catalog of TCR beta chain sequences, a statistical classification framework was built. In a later analysis, V and J genes were assigned by comparing TCR nucleotide sequences against IMGT/GENE-DB human TR gene sequences. A later analysis assigned CDR3 sequences and most-parsimonious VDJ recombination scenarios with the TCRdist pipeline. In a later analysis, each TCR beta chain was defined by its CDR3 amino acid sequence together with its V-gene family, and reads lacking a unique V-gene family were excluded. To address suspected cross-contamination and a sequencing artifact, a later analysis removed approximately 600 highly shared, low-generation-probability nucleotide sequences. A later analysis calculated a clonal expansion index for each public chain from normalized within-repertoire ranks of inferred template counts. In a later analysis, generation probabilities were computed using a VDJ recombination model fitted to out-of-frame rearrangements, and the results were checked against IGoR. A later analysis scored TCR-TCR, TCR-HLA and TCR-CMV co-occurrence with hypergeometric tests, applying a repertoire-size bias correction to TCR pairs. To estimate false discovery rates, a later analysis permuted the HLA or CMV assignments 20 times. A later analysis grouped co-occurring TCRs with DBSCAN, adding TCRdist sequence similarity when clustering within HLA-allele-positive subsets. Repertoires with fewer than 30,000 or more than 120,000 public chains were left out of co-occurrence clustering, as were a few repertoires with anomalous nucleotide sharing. TCRdb stores this immuneACCESS table with in-frame sequences only. Part of the clones is absent; in the studies checked, under half of the shortfall reflects unresolved V genes, and no reason is known for the rest. That table is the source of V, J and clone size, and D and trimming were worked out from the DNA. For this sample the table gives over 100,000 clones, of which approximately 60% were detected only once. Of the sample, around 2.2% is held by the ten largest clones.

This TCR was recovered from a woman aged 30 to 39 in good health and CMV-seronegative. Material: PBMCs. The sequence is built from TRBV6-1 and TRBJ2-3; 12 middle bases align to TRBD2. This receptor has the CDR3 CASSGLAGGTDTQYF. The DNA sequence is TGTGCCAGCAGTGGACTAGCGGGAGGCACAGATACGCAGTATTTT.